This T cell receptor beta chain is from a study of early T cells in non-severe SARS-CoV-2 infection. This clonotype was recorded many times. Individual cDNA molecules received unique molecular identifiers. TCRdb re-called the 5' RACE reads with MiXCR, one entry per CDR3 protein. The sample consists of 45,000 to 55,000 distinct CDR3 sequences, 11% of them appearing once. CDR1 is MDHEN and CDR2 is SYDVKM in the germline V gene. CDR3 length: 11 residues. Trimming left V 11 bases short and J 4 bases short, with 11 bases between. Sequences were obtained from whole blood. The source of this sequence is an adult who was a healthcare worker with PCR-confirmed SARS-CoV-2 infection or an uninfected control (not recorded which). The chain recombines TRBV28 with TRBJ1-2; TRBD1 is a possible D gene (6 bases). DNA for the CDR3: TGTGCCGGCGGGACACGCTATGGCTACACCTTC. Translation: CAGGTRYGYTF.